This T cell receptor beta chain comes out of a study of T cell clones after liver transplantation. Study-wide points: These preliminary findings come from unstandardized post-transplant sampling times.

Only in-frame clones appear in the TCRdb table, and some are missing; sequencing was by immunoSEQ multiplex PCR. Of 15,000 or so clones listed, 82% are singletons. CDR1 is LGHNA and CDR2 is YSLEER in the germline V gene. Trimming shortened V by 3 bases and J by 5 bases, and 7 bases separated the two germline ends. CDR3 length: 12 amino acids. About this clone itself: Its antigen remains unknown.

The rearrangement joins TRBV4-3 to TRBJ1-1; no clear D gene. The sequence derives from a human patient who received a liver transplant. Certain T cells may be donor cells from the graft. This material consisted of CD8+ T cells from blood, taken approximately 4 years after liver transplant. As DNA, the CDR3 is TGCGCCAGCAGCCAGGGGTGGACTGAAGCTTTCTTT. Translated, it gives CASSQGWTEAFF.